This TCR beta chain was profiled in a study of cytomegalovirus exposure and HLA in healthy donors. This clone has more than one count but fewer than ten. Germline loops: CDR1 SGHDN, CDR2 FVKESK. The V end was cut by 1 base, the J end by 5 bases, with 6 bases between. The CDR3 is 13 residues long. The PCR used 60 Vbeta and 13 Jbeta primers. Sequenced by immunoSEQ multiplex PCR; TCRdb stores in-frame clones only, minus some. This table holds about 140,000 clones, approximately 80% found once. Sequencing was done on a sample of PBMCs. The chain is built from TRBV14 and TRBJ1-5, with D uncertain. This receptor was identified in a male donor in good health and CMV-seronegative. The CDR3 spells CASSQGLDQPQHF. CDR3 sequence (DNA): TGTGCCAGCAGCCAAGGGCTAGATCAGCCCCAGCATTTT.